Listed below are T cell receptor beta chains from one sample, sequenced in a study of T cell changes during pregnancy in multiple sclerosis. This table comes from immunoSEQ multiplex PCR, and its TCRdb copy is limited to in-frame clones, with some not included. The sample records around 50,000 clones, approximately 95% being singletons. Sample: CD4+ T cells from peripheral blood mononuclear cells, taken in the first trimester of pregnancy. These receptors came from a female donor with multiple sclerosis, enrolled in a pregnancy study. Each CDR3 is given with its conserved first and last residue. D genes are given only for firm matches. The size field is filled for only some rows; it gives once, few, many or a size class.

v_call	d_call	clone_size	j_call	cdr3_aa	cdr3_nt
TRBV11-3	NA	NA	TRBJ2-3	CASSPEGGSTDTQYF	TGTGCCAGCAGCCCGGAGGGGGGGAGCACAGATACGCAGTATTTT
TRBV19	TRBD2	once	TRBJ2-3	CASSIGVSGGNTDTQYF	TGTGCCAGTAGTATTGGAGTTAGCGGGGGGAACACAGATACGCAGTATTTT
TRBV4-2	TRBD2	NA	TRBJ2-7	CASSQGRAGGNDEQYF	TGTGCCAGCAGCCAAGGACGAGCGGGGGGCAACGACGAGCAGTACTTC
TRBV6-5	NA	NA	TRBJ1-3	CASSYSGFEGGNTIYF	TGTGCCAGCAGTTATTCCGGGTTTGAAGGAGGAAACACCATATATTTT
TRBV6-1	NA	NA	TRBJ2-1	CASSSLGIGQFF	TGTGCCAGCAGTTCCCTCGGGATCGGGCAGTTCTTC
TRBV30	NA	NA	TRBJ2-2	CAWNVQGSGELFF	TGTGCCTGGAATGTACAGGGATCCGGGGAGCTGTTTTTT
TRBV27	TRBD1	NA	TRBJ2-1	CASSPTGQIYNEQFF	TGTGCCAGCAGCCCCACGGGACAGATCTACAATGAGCAGTTCTTC
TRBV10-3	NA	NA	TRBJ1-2	CAIRVSSRDYGYTF	TGTGCCATCCGGGTCTCCTCACGGGACTATGGCTACACCTTC
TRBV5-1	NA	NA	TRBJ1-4	CASSLAINEKLFF	TGCGCCAGCAGCTTGGCCATTAATGAAAAACTGTTTTTT
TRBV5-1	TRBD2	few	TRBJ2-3	CASSPLLSSGGNDTQYF	TGCGCCAGCAGCCCGCTGTTGAGTAGCGGGGGAAACGATACGCAGTATTTT
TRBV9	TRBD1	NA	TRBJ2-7	CASSVGQDPSYEQYF	TGTGCCAGCAGCGTCGGACAGGATCCTTCATACGAGCAGTACTTC
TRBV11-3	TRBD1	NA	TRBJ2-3	CASTTGQGDVDTQYF	TGTGCCAGCACCACGGGGCAGGGGGACGTGGATACGCAGTATTTT
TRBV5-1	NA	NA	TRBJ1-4	CASSLDQDEKLFF	TGCGCCAGCAGCTTGGATCAGGATGAAAAACTGTTTTTT
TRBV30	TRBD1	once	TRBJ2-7	CAFHPGTGIYEQYF	TGTGCCTTCCACCCGGGGACAGGGATCTACGAGCAGTACTTC
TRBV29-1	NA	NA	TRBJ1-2	CSVGASNYGYTF	TGCAGCGTTGGGGCATCTAACTATGGCTACACCTTC
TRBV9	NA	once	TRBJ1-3	CASSPESTSSGNTIYF	TGTGCCAGCAGCCCCGAGTCGACAAGCTCTGGAAACACCATATATTTT
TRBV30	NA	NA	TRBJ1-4	CAWGYAGKLFF	TGTGCCTGGGGATATGCAGGAAAACTGTTTTTT
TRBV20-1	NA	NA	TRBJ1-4	CSATVDNILFF	TGCAGTGCTACTGTAGACAATATCCTGTTTTTT
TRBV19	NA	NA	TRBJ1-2	CASSPGVVGYTF	TGTGCCAGTAGTCCAGGGGTGGTTGGCTACACCTTC
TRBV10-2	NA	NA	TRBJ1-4	CASSELQQVVQKLFF	TGCGCCAGCAGTGAGTTACAGCAAGTGGTTCAAAAACTGTTTTTT
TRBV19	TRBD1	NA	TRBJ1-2	CASSPPLLRQGSLGAGYTF	TGTGCCAGTAGTCCACCTCTCTTAAGACAGGGGTCCCTCGGGGCTGGCTACACCTTC
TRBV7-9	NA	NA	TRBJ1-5	CASSLRGDQPQHF	TGTGCCAGCAGCCTCCGAGGTGATCAGCCCCAGCATTTT
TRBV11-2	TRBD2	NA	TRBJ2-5	CASSLSGGVQETQYF	TGTGCCAGCAGCTTATCGGGGGGTGTTCAAGAGACCCAGTACTTC
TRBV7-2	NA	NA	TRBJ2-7	CASSLTVWDGAEQYF	TGTGCCAGCAGCTTGACGGTGTGGGATGGGGCCGAGCAGTACTTC
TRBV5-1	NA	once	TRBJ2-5	CASSFGGIQETQYF	TGCGCCAGCAGCTTTGGGGGCATCCAAGAGACCCAGTACTTC
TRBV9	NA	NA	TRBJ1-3	CASSVVGGSGNTIYF	TGTGCCAGCAGCGTAGTAGGGGGCTCTGGAAACACCATATATTTT
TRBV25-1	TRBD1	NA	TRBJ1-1	CASSETGKAFF	TGTGCCAGCAGTGAGACAGGGAAAGCTTTCTTT
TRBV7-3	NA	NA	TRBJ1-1	CASSPSGGTEAFF	TGTGCCAGCAGCCCGAGCGGGGGCACTGAAGCTTTCTTT
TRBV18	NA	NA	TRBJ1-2	CASSPSTGQGYTF	TGTGCCAGCTCACCGTCTACGGGACAAGGCTACACCTTC
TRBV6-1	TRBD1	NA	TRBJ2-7	CASRGQGLGYEQYF	TGTGCCAGCAGGGGACAGGGGTTGGGCTACGAGCAGTACTTC
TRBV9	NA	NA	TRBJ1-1	CASSVSTENTEAFF	TGTGCCAGCAGCGTCTCTACCGAGAACACTGAAGCTTTCTTT
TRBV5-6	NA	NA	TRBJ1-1	CASSVDAGGGTEAFF	TGTGCCAGCAGCGTTGATGCAGGTGGTGGCACTGAAGCTTTCTTT
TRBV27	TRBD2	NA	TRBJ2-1	CASSLGWRGAFVEQFF	TGTGCCAGCAGTTTGGGGTGGCGGGGGGCTTTCGTTGAGCAGTTCTTC
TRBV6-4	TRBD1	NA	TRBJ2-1	CASSPGGQGANEQFF	TGTGCCAGCAGTCCGGGGGGACAGGGGGCCAATGAGCAGTTCTTC
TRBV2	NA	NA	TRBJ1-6	CASSEWGVSYNSPLHF	TGTGCCAGCAGTGAATGGGGGGTTTCCTATAATTCACCCCTCCACTTT
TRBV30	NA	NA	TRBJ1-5	CAWASGETQPQHF	TGTGCCTGGGCCTCAGGGGAAACACAGCCCCAGCATTTT
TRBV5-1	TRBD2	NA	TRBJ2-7	CASSVAGDHEQYF	TGCGCCAGCAGCGTAGCGGGGGACCACGAGCAGTACTTC
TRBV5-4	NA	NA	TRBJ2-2	CASSSDRNTGELFF	TGTGCCAGCAGCTCGGACAGGAACACCGGGGAGCTGTTTTTT
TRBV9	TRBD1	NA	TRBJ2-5	CASSVGPGQAETQYF	TGTGCCAGCAGCGTAGGCCCGGGACAGGCGGAGACCCAGTACTTC
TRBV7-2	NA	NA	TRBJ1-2	CASSSAGTRGYTF	TGTGCCAGCAGCTCAGCGGGGACTAGGGGCTACACCTTC
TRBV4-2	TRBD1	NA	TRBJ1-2	CASSRPGTGGNGYTF	TGTGCCAGCAGCCGACCCGGGACAGGGGGCAATGGCTACACCTTC
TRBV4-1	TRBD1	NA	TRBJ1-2	CASREGLWDRGNGYTF	TGCGCCAGCAGGGAAGGACTATGGGACAGGGGAAATGGCTACACCTTC
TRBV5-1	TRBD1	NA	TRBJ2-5	CASSPQRHWTGLEETQYF	TGCGCCAGCAGCCCCCAGCGGCATTGGACAGGGTTGGAAGAGACCCAGTACTTC
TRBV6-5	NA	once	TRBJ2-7	CASRRRGFVDEQYF	TGTGCCAGCCGGAGGAGGGGCTTTGTTGACGAGCAGTACTTC
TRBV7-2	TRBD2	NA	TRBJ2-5	CASSSGGFQETQYF	TGTGCCAGCAGTAGCGGGGGGTTCCAAGAGACCCAGTACTTC
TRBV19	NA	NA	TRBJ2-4	CASRNPGENIQYF	TGTGCCAGTAGAAACCCGGGGGAAAACATTCAGTACTTC
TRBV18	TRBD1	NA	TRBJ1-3	CASSPPETGVMDDTIYF	TGTGCCAGCTCACCACCGGAGACAGGGGTCATGGATGACACCATATATTTT
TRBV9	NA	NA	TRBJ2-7	CASSPRTGWGDSYEQYF	TGTGCCAGCAGCCCCCGGACAGGCTGGGGGGACTCCTACGAGCAGTACTTC
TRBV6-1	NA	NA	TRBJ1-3	CASSDRVGNTIYF	TGTGCCAGCAGTGACAGGGTTGGAAACACCATATATTTT
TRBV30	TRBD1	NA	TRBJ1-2	CAWIRQGLGYTF	TGTGCCTGGATTAGACAGGGTCTGGGCTACACCTTC
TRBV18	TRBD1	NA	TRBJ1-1	CASSPRDRSPEAFF	TGTGCCAGCTCACCACGGGACAGATCGCCTGAAGCTTTCTTT
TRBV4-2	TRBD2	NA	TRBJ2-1	CASSQDALAVNEQFF	TGTGCCAGCAGCCAAGATGCCCTAGCGGTCAATGAGCAGTTCTTC
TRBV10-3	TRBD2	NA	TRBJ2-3	CATLAGDDYTQYF	TGTGCCACGTTAGCGGGGGACGATTATACGCAGTATTTT
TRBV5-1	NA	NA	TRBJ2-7	CASSPEGYEQYF	TGCGCCAGCAGCCCGGAGGGCTACGAGCAGTACTTC
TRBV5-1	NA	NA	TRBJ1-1	CASSLGRTDWSEAFF	TGCGCCAGCAGCTTGGGACGGACAGATTGGTCTGAAGCTTTCTTT